Following are 23 T cell receptor beta chains from one sample sequenced in a study of shared clonotypes between healthy human individuals. The assay was immunoSEQ multiplex PCR, and TCRdb's table has in-frame clones only and misses some. The sample lists roughly 2.1 million clones; about 92% were seen once. Naive CD8 cells, CD45RO-negative and positively selected for CCR7, excluded terminally differentiated effector memory CD45RA+ cells. The sample taken for sequencing was naive CD8+ T cells from PBMCs. The receptors stem from a man aged 18-30 years in good health. Some clones in this sample may be carry-over from other donors' samples.

The chain couples TRBV12-5 to TRBJ2-2; D is unresolved. The CDR3 sequence is 11 residues long. CDR1 is LGHNT and CDR2 is FRNRAP in the germline V gene. V gave up 7 bases and J gave up 10 bases, with 10 bases separating them. Here the CDR3 DNA reads TGTGCTAGTGCTTTAATGGAGGAGCTGTTTTTT. It encodes CASALMEELFF.

The chain recombines TRBV29-1 with TRBJ2-7; 16 bases fit TRBD2. Germline loops: CDR1 SQVTM, CDR2 ANQGSEA. CDR3 size: 15 residues. V trimming: 7 bases; J trimming: 6 bases; junction bases outside the gene matches: 9. The CDR3 nucleotides are TGCAGCGGGGGACTAGCGGGAGGGCCCGGGAGCGAGCAGTACTTC. It encodes CSGGLAGGPGSEQYF.

The CDR3 nucleotides read TGTGCCAGCAGCAATTTGGACAGGGGGCTTCCCGCCTATGGCTACACCTTC. Protein product: CASSNLDRGLPAYGYTF. The rearrangement joins TRBV21-1 to TRBJ1-2; TRBD1 is the table's D call, not checked against the DNA. TRBV21-1 is assigned pseudogene status. This CDR3 is built from 17 residues.

The gene calls are TRBV29-1 and TRBJ2-1, with a possible D match to TRBD2 (5 bases). Per germline, CDR1 SQVTM and CDR2 ANQGSEA. With 7 bases removed from V and 4 bases from J, the gap between germline ends came to 8 bases. The CDR3 has 11 residues. The CDR3 DNA reads as TGCAGCGCGGAGGATTACAATGAGCAGTTCTTC. This encodes CSAEDYNEQFF.

The chain couples TRBV29-1 to TRBJ2-1, with D perhaps given as TRBD1 or TRBD2 (7 bases each). With 0 bases removed from V and 10 bases from J, the gap between germline ends came to 25 bases. Germline loops: CDR1 SQVTM, CDR2 ANQGSEA. The CDR3 contains 17 residues. The CDR3 DNA sequence: TGCAGCGTTGAAGATCCCCGGGACAGAGGGGGGGTAGGAGAGCAGTTCTTC. This codes for CSVEDPRDRGGVGEQFF.

This sequence joins TRBV6-5 and TRBJ2-7; D is possibly TRBD1 (5 bases). Germline loops: CDR1 MNHEY, CDR2 SVGAGI. The CDR3 sequence is 16 residues long. V lost 0 bases, J lost 6 bases, and 18 bases lay in between. CDR3 sequence (DNA): TGTGCCAGCAGTTACTCGTCCGACAGCGTTCTGTCCGAGCAGTACTTC. This codes for CASSYSSDSVLSEQYF.

The V and J genes are TRBV28 and TRBJ1-5; 10 bases match TRBD1. Per germline, CDR1 MDHEN and CDR2 SYDVKM. V shed 6 bases and J 2 bases; nucleotides not matched to a gene: 13. There are 18 residues in the CDR3. CDR3 region: CASRNLRMTGGRNQPQHF. CDR3 nucleotide sequence: TGTGCCAGCAGAAACTTGAGGATGACAGGGGGCCGCAATCAGCCCCAGCATTTT.

The chain employs TRBV4-3 and TRBJ1-2, with D unresolved. Germline loops: CDR1 LGHNA, CDR2 YSLEER. Trimming stripped 3 bases from V and 4 bases from J, with 9 bases between. CDR3 length equals 13 residues. CDR3 loop: CASSHPGGYGYTF. CDR3 DNA sequence: TGCGCCAGCAGCCATCCCGGCGGCTATGGCTACACCTTC.

This chain uses TRBV6-6 with TRBJ1-1; D call uncertain. The CDR3 runs 12 residues. The V end lost 8 bases, the J end lost 0 bases, and 7 bases lay between the germline ends. The germline V gene has CDR1 MNHNY and CDR2 SVGAGI (reference sequence). DNA of the CDR3: TGTGCCAGCGGCTATTTGAACACTGAAGCTTTCTTT. It codes for CASGYLNTEAFF.

The chain employs TRBV6-1 and TRBJ2-4, with D perhaps matching TRBD1 (7 bases). The germline V gene encodes CDR1 MNHNS and CDR2 SASEGT. The CDR3 totals 17 residues. V lost 2 bases and J 2 bases, leaving 16 bases between the germline ends. DNA for the CDR3: TGTGCCAGCAGTGAACGCGTCCAGGGGGGACCCAAAAACATTCAGTACTTC. Amino acid sequence: CASSERVQGGPKNIQYF.

This clone has just one count. The chain is built from TRBV10-3 and TRBJ1-6; D unclear. Between the trimmed V and J ends, which lost 3 bases and 5 bases, there was a span of 11 bases. Germline V lookup: CDR1 ENHRY, CDR2 SYGVKD. CDR3 length: 15 residues. CDR3 residues: CAISDPGVNNSPLHF. DNA of the CDR3: TGTGCCATCAGTGACCCGGGAGTGAATAATTCACCCCTCCACTTT.

The V and J genes are TRBV6-5 and TRBJ2-1; 8 bases are shared with TRBD1. This CDR3 has 15 residues. V dropped 5 bases and J dropped 1; count of bases not matched to a gene: 4. Germline-derived CDR1 and CDR2 are MNHEY and SVGAGI. The CDR3 DNA reads TGTGCCAGCAGTCCCGACAGGGGTTCCTACAATGAGCAGTTCTTC. It yields the protein CASSPDRGSYNEQFF.

The chain has TRBV9 and TRBJ2-4; D tentatively fits TRBD1 or TRBD2 (5 bases each). The germline V and J ends were trimmed by 0 bases and 0 bases, with 10 bases remaining between them. Per germline, CDR1 SGDLS and CDR2 YYNGEE. This CDR3 spans 16 amino acids. The CDR3, as DNA: TGTGCCAGCAGCGTAGCTACTGGGACAGCCAAAAACATTCAGTACTTC. This translates into CASSVATGTAKNIQYF.

This chain uses TRBV28 with TRBJ1-3; D is unresolved. V lost 6 bases and J 0 bases, leaving 9 bases between the germline ends. In germline, CDR1 is MDHEN, CDR2 SYDVKM. The CDR3 has 14 residues. CDR3 DNA: TGTGCCAGCAGAGCCGGCTACTCTGGAAACACCATATATTTT. It translates to CASRAGYSGNTIYF.

The chain employs TRBV6-6 and TRBJ2-7; no reliable D call. V was pared by 0 bases and J by 0 bases, with 12 bases between. This CDR3 comprises 16 residues. CDR1 MNHNY and CDR2 SVGAGI come from the germline V gene (reference sequence). Here the CDR3 DNA reads TGTGCCAGCAGTTACTCGATTCCCCCCATCTCCTACGAGCAGTACTTC. It is translated as CASSYSIPPISYEQYF.

The J gene is TRBJ2-5, the V gene TRBV13; weak D call: TRBD2 (5 bases). The germline V gene encodes CDR1 PRHDT and CDR2 FYEKMQ (reference sequence). The V gene lost 4 bases and the J gene lost 6 bases, with 9 bases spanning the gap. This CDR3 comprises 12 residues. The chain's CDR3 is CASSSPGKTQYF. As DNA, the CDR3 is TGTGCCAGCAGCTCCCCGGGAAAGACCCAGTACTTC. The complete variable domain, with remaining parts taken from reference TRBV13 and TRBJ2-5, reads AAGVIQSPRHLIKEKRETATLKCYPIPRHDTVYWYQQGPGQDPQFLISFYEKMQSDKGSIPDRFSAQQFSDYHSELNMSSLELGDSALYFCASSSPGKTQYFGPGTRLLVL.

The V call is TRBV28, the J call TRBJ1-4, with a possible D match to TRBD1 (5 bases). This CDR3 has 14 amino acids. The V end was cut by 3 bases, the J end by 7 bases, with 12 bases between. Germline V gene data show CDR1 as MDHEN and CDR2 as SYDVKM. CDR3 sequence: CASSFPSGSEKLFF. The CDR3 nucleotides are TGTGCCAGCAGTTTTCCCTCAGGGTCTGAAAAACTGTTTTTT.

This clone was detected only once. V and J are TRBV19 and TRBJ1-5; D might be TRBD1 (6 bases). The ends were cut back, 6 bases at V and 4 bases at J, with 10 bases in the middle. This CDR3 is 13 amino acids long. The V gene's germline CDR1 is LNHDA and CDR2 SQIVND (reference sequence). CDR3 DNA sequence: TGTGCCAGTAGGTCCAGGGGAAATCAGCCCCAGCATTTT. Amino acid sequence: CASRSRGNQPQHF.

In the case of this clone: The sample contains more than one DNA sequence encoding this CDR3. The chain carries TRBV25-1 and TRBJ1-1; D gene unclear. CDR3 length equals 11 residues. Germline CDR1 MGHDK, CDR2 SYGVNS. Trimming shortened V by 1 base and J by 4 bases, and 1 base separated the two germline ends. The CDR3 sequence is CASSESTEAFF. The CDR3 nucleotides are TGTGCCAGCAGTGAATCCACTGAAGCTTTCTTT.

The V gene is TRBV9, the J gene TRBJ2-7; D not certain. The V and J ends lost 4 bases and 2 bases respectively, with 10 bases between them. This CDR3 has 13 residues. The germline V gene encodes CDR1 SGDLS and CDR2 YYNGEE. The CDR3 region has the DNA TGTGCCAGCAGCTCGGGTCGGGCCTACGAGCAGTACTTC. Its protein is CASSSGRAYEQYF.

The chain uses TRBV6-6 and TRBJ2-7, with TRBD1 matching over 8 bases. CDR1 MNHNY and CDR2 SVGAGI come from the germline V gene (reference sequence). Losses at the gene ends were 0 bases for V and 4 bases for J; bases not matched to a gene: 2. The CDR3 consists of 14 residues. The CDR3 sequence: CASSYSTGEYEQYF. CDR3 DNA: TGTGCCAGCAGTTACTCGACAGGGGAATACGAGCAGTACTTC.

This chain uses TRBV28 with TRBJ2-3; 11 positions match TRBD1. The V gene end was trimmed by 6 bases and the J gene end by 3 bases; junction bases not matched to a gene: 8. CDR1 and CDR2 from the germline V gene are MDHEN and SYDVKM. The CDR3 loop spans 16 amino acids. The CDR3 sequence is CASSLGQGAGTDTQYF. CDR3 in DNA: TGTGCCAGCAGCCTTGGACAGGGGGCAGGGACAGATACGCAGTATTTT. Based on the CDR3 plus reference TRBV28 and TRBJ2-3, the full variable domain is DVKVTQSSRYLVKRTGEKVFLECVQDMDHENMFWYRQDPGLGLRLIYFSYDVKMKEKGDIPEGYSVSREKKERFSLILESASTNQTSMYLCASSLGQGAGTDTQYFGPGTRLTVL.

The V and J genes are TRBV9 and TRBJ1-3; 7 bases fit TRBD1. Trimming cost V 3 bases and J 0 bases; bases outside gene matches: 3. The CDR3 runs 15 residues. Germline CDR1 SGDLS, CDR2 YYNGEE. The CDR3, as DNA: TGTGCCAGCAGCGAGGGACAGTTCTCTGGAAACACCATATATTTT. Its translation is CASSEGQFSGNTIYF. The full variable domain, its missing parts supplied by reference TRBV9 and TRBJ1-3, is DSGVTQTPKHLITATGQRVTLRCSPRSGDLSVYWYQQSLDQGLQFLIQYYNGEERAKGNILERFSAQQFPDLHSELNLSSLELGDSALYFCASSEGQFSGNTIYFGEGSWLTVV.